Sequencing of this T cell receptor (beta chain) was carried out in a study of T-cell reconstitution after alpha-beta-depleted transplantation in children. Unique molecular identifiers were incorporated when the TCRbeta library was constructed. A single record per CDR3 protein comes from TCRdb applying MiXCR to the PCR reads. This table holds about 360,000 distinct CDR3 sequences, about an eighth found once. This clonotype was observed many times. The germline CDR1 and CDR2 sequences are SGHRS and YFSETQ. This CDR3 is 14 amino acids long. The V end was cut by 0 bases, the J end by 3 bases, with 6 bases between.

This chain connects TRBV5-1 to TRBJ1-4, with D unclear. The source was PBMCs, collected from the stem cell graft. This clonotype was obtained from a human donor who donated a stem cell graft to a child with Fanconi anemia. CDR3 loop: CASSLDRSNEKLFF. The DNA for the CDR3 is TGCGCCAGCAGCTTGGACAGATCTAATGAAAAACTGTTTTTT.